Listed below are T cell receptor beta chains from one sample, sequenced in a study of blood T cells in healthy people across ages. TCRdb fed the 5' RACE reads into MiXCR, producing one record per CDR3 protein. The table lists 1,300,000 or so distinct CDR3 sequences, approximately 59% of them singletons. Sequencing was carried out using blood. Receptor source: a man younger than 35 in good health. Each CDR3 is given with its conserved first and last residue.

v_gene	j_gene	CDR3aa
TRBV6-1	TRBJ2-7	CASTLTSGVPTYEQYF
TRBV28	TRBJ2-7	CATRGNSYEQYF
TRBV6-1	TRBJ1-5	CASSRLLSYRVADQPQHF
TRBV7-8	TRBJ2-1	CASTSGANSYNEQFF
TRBV10-3	-	CAISDAPSEQYF
TRBV20-1	TRBJ2-1	CSARETGDNEQFF
TRBV9	TRBJ1-1	CASSEARDRGNLGNTEAFF
TRBV7-2	TRBJ2-7	CASRITAGSSYEQYF
TRBV10-3	TRBJ1-6	CAISESGGNSPLHF
TRBV2	TRBJ1-5	CASSIRKGNQPQHF
TRBV27	TRBJ2-6	CASSLWGQGVAGANVLTF
TRBV27	TRBJ2-7	CASSTQGAEQYF
TRBV4-1	TRBJ1-5	CASSQEGTGGDQPQHF
TRBV28	TRBJ1-5	CASSSTQGGGNQPQHF
TRBV6-5	TRBJ2-5	CASRQRAFQETQYF
TRBV20-1	TRBJ1-5	CSATEWVDQPQHF
TRBV7-2	TRBJ1-1	CASSLLHTNTEAFF
TRBV12-3/TRBV12-4	TRBJ1-4	CASSLGGWNEKLFF
TRBV14	TRBJ2-5	CASSQRTGVKETQYF
TRBV29-1	TRBJ2-5	CSVKLIRETQYF
TRBV25-1	TRBJ1-3	CASSRFSGNTIYF
TRBV25-1	TRBJ2-3	CASSRRSSGILDTQYF
TRBV7-9	-	CASSLVSFETQYF
TRBV12-3/TRBV12-4	TRBJ2-5	CASSLAGQATKQYF
TRBV27	TRBJ1-5	CASRRHPGQPQHF
TRBV10-3	TRBJ2-4	CASSSQGKNIQYF
TRBV7-2	TRBJ1-1	CASSLARRGLVTEAFF
TRBV9	TRBJ2-1	CASSPSGDHEQFF
TRBV29-1	TRBJ2-7	CSVEDPREAAYEQYF
TRBV30	TRBJ1-2	CAWSVLTGDGYTF
TRBV20-1	TRBJ1-1	CSAKLRGRRNTEAFF
TRBV4-1	TRBJ2-7	CASSQFYDLEQYF
TRBV2	TRBJ2-2	CASRQGSSGAETGELFF
TRBV10-1	TRBJ1-5	CASSESTAGQPQHF
TRBV7-9	TRBJ1-4	CASSLTGMGLFF
TRBV6-6	TRBJ2-7	CASMSLLAGGSSYEQYF
TRBV6-5	TRBJ2-1	CASTSGRLSYEQFF